The 27 T cell receptor beta chains reported below all come from one sample, sequenced in a study of blood T cells in healthy people across ages (dated by TCRdb to 2015 to 2017). Library preparation used 5' RACE. Instrument on record: Illumina HiSeq 2500. A second PCR of about 7 to 12 cycles was run with a J-beta primer mix and a sample-barcoded 5' primer. The public reads were reprocessed in TCRdb via fastp at Q25 and MiXCR, keeping in-frame beta chains. Each entry merges the rows of one CDR3 protein and shows their most common DNA and genes. The sample table shows some 900,000 distinct CDR3 sequences, and 45% to 50% are seen once. Jointly, the top ten make up 13% of the sample. Sequenced input: blood. The receptors stem from a man aged 25 to 40 in good health.

The chain combines TRBV7-2 with TRBJ1-2, with D perhaps TRBD1 (5 bases). The V gene lost 0 bases and the J gene lost 6 bases, with 17 bases spanning the gap. CDR3 length equals 16 residues. The germline CDR1 and CDR2 sequences are SGHTA and FQGNSA. The DNA of the CDR3 is TGTGCCAGCAGCTTAGCCGAGGGTCAGGGTGGCCATGGCTACACCTTC. Translation: CASSLAEGQGGHGYTF.

J is TRBJ2-1 and V is TRBV3-1; a weak D match, TRBD1 (6 bases). CDR1 is LGHDT and CDR2 is YNNKEL in the germline V gene (reference sequence). The V and J ends lost 3 bases and 4 bases respectively, with 16 bases between them. This CDR3 has 16 amino acids. The CDR3 DNA reads as TGTGCCAGCAGCCAGCCCCTAAGGGGGATTTACAATGAGCAGTTCTTC. Its protein product is CASSQPLRGIYNEQFF.

This clonotype showed up just a few times. V gene TRBV6-1 combines with J gene TRBJ1-2, with D tentatively TRBD1 (5 bases). Trimming shortened V by 7 bases and J by 10 bases, and 19 bases separated the two germline ends. The CDR3 has 13 amino acids. Germline V lookup: CDR1 MNHNS, CDR2 SASEGT. CDR3: CASTRGGTANYTF. CDR3 coding DNA: TGTGCCAGCACCCGAGGCGGGACCGCGAACTACACCTTC.

This clonotype showed up just a few times. The chain uses TRBV5-6 and TRBJ1-6, with 8 bases fitting TRBD1. The V gene end was trimmed by 5 bases and the J gene end by 5 bases; junction bases not matched to a gene: 6. This CDR3 is 15 amino acids long. Germline-derived CDR1 and CDR2 are SGHDT and YYEEEE. CDR3 region: CASSLMDRDNSPLHF. The CDR3 nucleotides read TGTGCCAGCAGTTTGATGGACAGGGATAATTCACCCCTCCACTTT.

V usage is TRBV12-3 or TRBV12-4 and J usage is TRBJ2-5; D might be TRBD1 (6 bases). This CDR3 spans 15 amino acids. V was cut by 3 bases and J by 1 base, with 12 bases left in between. The CDR3 nucleotides are TGTGCCAGCAGTTTTACAGGGCAAGCCCAAGAGACCCAGTACTTC. It specifies CASSFTGQAQETQYF.

In this sample, this clonotype turned up a few times. This chain links TRBV9 with TRBJ1-5; D is unclear. The CDR3 has 8 residues. Germline V gene lookup returns CDR1 SGDLS and CDR2 YYNGEE. In nucleotides, the CDR3 is TGTGTGGTGCAGCCCCAGCATTTT. It specifies CVVQPQHF. Combining the CDR3 with reference TRBV9 and TRBJ1-5 gives the whole variable domain DSGVTQTPKHLITATGQRVTLRCSPRSGDLSVYWYQQSLDQGLQFLIQYYNGEERAKGNILERFSAQQFPDLHSELNLSSLELGDSALYFCVVQPQHFGDGTRLSIL.

The chain recombines TRBV4-2 with TRBJ2-1; 10 bases agree with TRBD1. V was clipped by 4 bases and J by 7 bases; unmatched bases: 4. Germline CDR1 reads LGHNA; CDR2 reads YNFKEQ. The CDR3 has 14 amino acids. DNA for the CDR3: TGTGCCAGCAGCCCAGTGGGACAGGGGAATGAGCAGTTCTTC. Amino acid sequence: CASSPVGQGNEQFF.

There are a few counts of this clonotype. This chain connects TRBV21-1 to TRBJ1-6. TRBV21-1 is assigned pseudogene status. The CDR3 spans 19 residues. The DNA of the CDR3 is TGTGCCAGCAGCAAAGGGCGTGACAGGGCCCTTGCCTATAATTCACCCCTCCACTTT. Its protein product is CASSKGRDRALAYNSPLHF.

The chain couples TRBV12-3 or TRBV12-4 to TRBJ2-5, with a possible D match to TRBD2 (6 bases). This CDR3 is built from 14 residues. V dropped 4 bases and J dropped 0 bases, with 9 bases sitting between them. The CDR3 protein is CASSSEGYQETQYF. The CDR3 bases are TGTGCCAGCAGTTCGGAGGGGTACCAAGAGACCCAGTACTTC.

This clonotype was seen more than once but under ten times. The rearrangement uses TRBV6-2 or TRBV6-3 and TRBJ2-7; D unclear. The CDR3 has 15 residues. Germline V gives CDR1 MNHEY, CDR2 SVGEGT. V lost 3 bases and J lost 0, with 12 bases in between. CDR3 in amino acids: CASSYPLSRSYEQYF. The CDR3 DNA is TGTGCCAGCAGTTATCCGCTCTCACGCTCCTACGAGCAGTACTTC.

Comments on this clonotype: One end of the junction is discordant with germline, which a read error may explain. CDR3 DNA: TGCAGTGCTAGGATAGAGGCCCAGTACTTC. Its translation is CSARIEAQYF. The chain is built from TRBV20-1 and TRBJ2-5; no firm D call. CDR1 is DFQATT and CDR2 is SNEGSKA in the germline V gene (reference sequence). This CDR3 comprises 10 residues.

Remarks on this clonotype: A much larger clone lies one base from this, so it may be a read error. The gene calls are TRBV7-2 and TRBJ2-7; 7 nucleotides align to TRBD2. The junction had 11 bases not matched to a gene; V was cut back by 5 bases and J by 7 bases. The CDR3 is made up of 14 amino acids. The germline gives CDR1 SGHTA, CDR2 FQGNSA. The CDR3 is CASSQATGGHEQYF. Here the CDR3 DNA reads TGTGCCAGCAGCCAGGCTACGGGAGGCCATGAGCAGTACTTC.

V gene TRBV27 combines with J gene TRBJ2-3; D ambiguous. Germline assignment: CDR1 MNHEY and CDR2 SMNVEV (reference sequence). There are 14 residues in the CDR3. V was shortened by 5 bases and J by 2 bases, with 11 bases between the two germline ends. The DNA of the CDR3 is TGTGCCAGCAGTACCGATCTTTCCACAGATACGCAGTATTTT. It is translated as CASSTDLSTDTQYF.

The sample holds a few counts of this clonotype. The rearrangement joins TRBV7-2 to TRBJ1-5, with TRBD1 matching 7 bases. V shed 5 bases, J shed 3 bases, and the junction held 7 bases outside the gene matches. CDR3 size: 15 residues. Germline CDR1 reads SGHTA; CDR2 reads FQGNSA. This chain's CDR3 is CASSLYTGVNQPQHF. The CDR3, as DNA: TGTGCCAGCAGCCTTTACACAGGGGTCAATCAGCCCCAGCATTTT.

In this sample, this clonotype turned up once. The chain carries TRBV20-1 and TRBJ1-5, with D unresolved. Germline lookup yields CDR1 DFQATT and CDR2 SNEGSKA (reference sequence). V lost 2 bases, J lost 7 bases, and 15 bases lay in between. This CDR3 contains 14 residues. CDR3 residues: CSARLGVLGQPQHF. The CDR3 DNA is TGCAGTGCTAGACTTGGGGTTCTTGGCCAGCCCCAGCATTTT.

This clonotype was recorded once. This chain joins TRBV20-1 and TRBJ2-5, with 13 nucleotides matching TRBD2. The CDR3 runs to 15 residues. Losses at the gene ends were 3 bases for V and 4 bases for J; bases not matched to a gene: 5. Germline-derived CDR1 and CDR2 are DFQATT and SNEGSKA (reference sequence). The CDR3 DNA sequence: TGCAGTGCTAGGGAGACTAGCGGGGGGACAGAGACCCAGTACTTC. It translates to CSARETSGGTETQYF.

V and J are TRBV4-3 and TRBJ2-1, with D maybe TRBD2 (6 bases). This CDR3 contains 16 residues. Germline-derived CDR1 and CDR2 are LGHNA and YSLEER. Trimming took off 0 bases at V and 0 bases at J, with 9 bases between the two ends. CDR3 in amino acids: CASSQDGRNSYNEQFF. CDR3 bases: TGCGCCAGCAGCCAAGATGGGAGGAACTCCTACAATGAGCAGTTCTTC.

J is TRBJ1-5 and V is TRBV4-1; D is possibly TRBD1 (6 bases). This CDR3 comprises 13 residues. The V and J ends lost 4 bases and 5 bases respectively, with 9 bases between them. Germline V gene data show CDR1 as MGHRA and CDR2 as YSYEKL. The CDR3 reads CASSRDTYQPQHF. The CDR3 DNA is TGCGCCAGCAGCCGGGACACCTATCAGCCCCAGCATTTT.

The rearrangement links TRBV6-5 to TRBJ2-1, with D unresolved. CDR3 length: 15 residues. Trimming pared 8 bases from V and 7 bases from J, leaving 21 bases between. Germline CDR1 MNHEY, CDR2 SVGAGI. Written as DNA, the CDR3 is TGTGCCAGCGGGGATTTTTCGAGGCTCACGAATGAGCAGTTCTTC. It codes for CASGDFSRLTNEQFF.

The rearrangement links TRBV11-1 to TRBJ2-4; D not certain. V dropped 5 bases and J dropped 8 bases, with 16 bases sitting between them. The CDR3 length is 14 residues. Germline V gene data show CDR1 as SGHAT and CDR2 as FQDESV (reference sequence). The CDR3 spells CASSALGVRDIQYF. CDR3 bases: TGTGCCAGCAGCGCCCTCGGAGTACGGGACATTCAGTACTTC.

The V gene is TRBV30, the J gene TRBJ2-5, with 11 bases matching TRBD2. This CDR3 has 15 residues. CDR1 GTSNPN and CDR2 SVGIG come from the germline V gene (reference sequence). J gave up 4 bases and V 8 bases, and 12 bases lay outside the gene matches. This CDR3 is CAASLAGGFLETQYF. DNA of the CDR3: TGTGCCGCAAGTCTAGCGGGGGGTTTCCTAGAGACCCAGTACTTC.

This clonotype appeared a single time. A much larger clonotype is one base distant, so this may be a read error. The chain couples TRBV20-1 to TRBJ2-5, with 10 nucleotides matching TRBD2. The CDR3 consists of 13 residues. Germline CDR1 is DFQATT and CDR2 is SNEGSKA (reference sequence). V lost 6 bases and J lost 13; bases outside the gene matches: 14. CDR3 DNA sequence: TGCAGTGCCTCGATAGCGGGGGGTCACGAGCGGTACTTC. It codes for CSASIAGGHERYF.

There are a few counts of this clonotype. The rearrangement links TRBV9 to TRBJ1-6; 7 nucleotides line up with TRBD1. CDR3 size: 15 residues. Unmatched junction bases numbered 6, after V lost 2 bases and J lost 7 bases. Germline V gene data show CDR1 as SGDLS and CDR2 as YYNGEE. The CDR3 DNA is TGTGCCAGCAGCGTGGGGGAAGGGGGCAATTCACCCCTCCACTTT. Encoded protein: CASSVGEGGNSPLHF.

The chain joins TRBV12-3 or TRBV12-4 to TRBJ1-6, with 8 bases aligning to TRBD1. This CDR3 is 13 amino acids long. V lost 11 bases and J lost 7; bases outside the gene matches: 7. This chain's CDR3 is CACGQGLNSPLHF. The CDR3 DNA is TGTGCCTGCGGACAGGGTCTAAATTCACCCCTCCACTTT.

J is TRBJ1-5 and V is TRBV4-1, with 7 bases lining up with TRBD1. Germline trimming cut 0 bases from V and 10 bases from J; bases unmatched to any gene: 15. Per the germline V gene, CDR1 is MGHRA and CDR2 is YSYEKL. The CDR3 is made up of 17 amino acids. The CDR3 DNA sequence: TGCGCCAGCAGCCAAGATTTGGGGAAGGGACAGTCATTTCCCCAGCATTTT. This gives the protein CASSQDLGKGQSFPQHF.

The rearrangement links TRBV19 to TRBJ2-3; 9 bases are shared with TRBD1. CDR3 length: 15 residues. V lost 6 bases to trimming and J lost 5 bases; unmatched junction nucleotides: 9. Germline CDR1 is LNHDA and CDR2 is SQIVND (reference sequence). CDR3 in DNA: TGTGCCAGTAGGATTAGGACAGGGGAGGAAGATACGCAGTATTTT. It encodes CASRIRTGEEDTQYF.

This clonotype was picked up many times. The genes are TRBV3-1 and TRBJ2-1; D gene unclear. The CDR3 loop spans 13 amino acids. Germline V lookup: CDR1 LGHDT, CDR2 YNNKEL (reference sequence). The germline V and J ends were trimmed by 5 bases and 7 bases, with 12 bases remaining between them. The DNA of the CDR3 is TGTGCCAGCAGCAAATCGAACCTAAATGAGCAGTTCTTC. It encodes CASSKSNLNEQFF.